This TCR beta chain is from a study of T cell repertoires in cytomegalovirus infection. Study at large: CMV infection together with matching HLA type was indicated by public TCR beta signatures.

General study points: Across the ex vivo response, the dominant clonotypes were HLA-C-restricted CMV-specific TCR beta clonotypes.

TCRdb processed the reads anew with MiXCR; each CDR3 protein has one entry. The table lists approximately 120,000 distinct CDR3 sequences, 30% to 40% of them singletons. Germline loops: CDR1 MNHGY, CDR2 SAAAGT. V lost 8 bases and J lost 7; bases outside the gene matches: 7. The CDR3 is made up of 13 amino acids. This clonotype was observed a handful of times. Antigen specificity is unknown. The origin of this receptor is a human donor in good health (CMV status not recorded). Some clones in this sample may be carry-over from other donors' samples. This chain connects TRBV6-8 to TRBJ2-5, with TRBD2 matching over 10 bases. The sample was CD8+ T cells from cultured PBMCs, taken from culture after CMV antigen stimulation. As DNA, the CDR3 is TGTGCCAGCGGACGGGCTAGCGGGGGGACCCAGTACTTC. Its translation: CASGRASGGTQYF.